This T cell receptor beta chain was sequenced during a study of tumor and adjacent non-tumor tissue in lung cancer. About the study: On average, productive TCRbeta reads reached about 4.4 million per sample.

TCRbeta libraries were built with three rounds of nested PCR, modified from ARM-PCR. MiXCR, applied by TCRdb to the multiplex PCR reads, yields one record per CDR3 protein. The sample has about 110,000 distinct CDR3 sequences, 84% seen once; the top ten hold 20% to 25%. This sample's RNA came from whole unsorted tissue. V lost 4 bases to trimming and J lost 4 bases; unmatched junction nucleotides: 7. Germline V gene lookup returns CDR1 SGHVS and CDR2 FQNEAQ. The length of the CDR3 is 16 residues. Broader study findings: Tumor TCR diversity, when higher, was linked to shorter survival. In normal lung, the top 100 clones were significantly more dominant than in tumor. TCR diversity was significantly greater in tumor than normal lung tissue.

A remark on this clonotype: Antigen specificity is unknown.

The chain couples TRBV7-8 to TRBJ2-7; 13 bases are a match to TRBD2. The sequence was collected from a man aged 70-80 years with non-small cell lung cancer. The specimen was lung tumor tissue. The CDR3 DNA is TGTGCCAGCAGCTCGTCGGGACTAGCGGGATTTTACGAGCAGTACTTC. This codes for CASSSSGLAGFYEQYF.